This T cell receptor (beta chain) stems from a study of blood T cell repertoires in COVID-19. Across the study: Samples of COVID-19 (acute and convalescent) were obtained from the United States, Italy and Spain. Sources were T cells, B-cell-depleted T cells, or PBMCs; the material itself was cDNA or gDNA.

V was pared by 10 bases and J by 12 bases, with 16 bases between. CDR1 and CDR2 from the germline V gene are MNHEY and SVGAGI. The CDR3 extends over 12 amino acids. As processed by the authors: The assay estimated nucleated cells by amplifying reference gene primers. Libraries were prepared by immunoSEQ multiplex PCR; TCRdb keeps only in-frame clonotypes and omits some of them. The DNA gave D and trimming, while V, J and clone size come from that table. The profile shows 400,000 to 450,000 clones, approximately 89% of them singletons. Those enrolled in Seattle joined during active infection and were followed longitudinally afterward.

The chain links TRBV6-5 to TRBJ1-6, with D possibly being TRBD1 (6 bases). This receptor was taken from a woman aged 45 to 65 with COVID-19, enrolled during active disease. The sequencing input was peripheral blood. In DNA form, the CDR3 reads TGTGCCACCTGCCAGGGGTTAGGACCCCTCCACTTT. As protein: CATCQGLGPLHF.